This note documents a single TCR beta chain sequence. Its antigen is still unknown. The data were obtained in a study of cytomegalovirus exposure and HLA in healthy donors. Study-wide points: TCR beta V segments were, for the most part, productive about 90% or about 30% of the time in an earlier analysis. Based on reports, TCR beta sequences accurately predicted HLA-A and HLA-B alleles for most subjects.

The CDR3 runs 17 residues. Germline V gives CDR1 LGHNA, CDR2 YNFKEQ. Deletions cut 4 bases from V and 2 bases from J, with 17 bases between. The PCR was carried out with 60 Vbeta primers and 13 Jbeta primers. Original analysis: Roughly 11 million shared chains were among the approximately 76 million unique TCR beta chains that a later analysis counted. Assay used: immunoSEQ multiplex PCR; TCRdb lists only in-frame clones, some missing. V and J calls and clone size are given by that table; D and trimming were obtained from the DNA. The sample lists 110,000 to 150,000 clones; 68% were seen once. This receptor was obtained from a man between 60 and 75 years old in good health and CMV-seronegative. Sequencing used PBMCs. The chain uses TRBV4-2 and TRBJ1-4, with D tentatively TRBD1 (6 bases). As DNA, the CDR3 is TGTGCCAGCAGCCCAGGGCAGGGGAGTATGACTAATGAAAAACTGTTTTTT. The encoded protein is CASSPGQGSMTNEKLFF.